This T cell receptor beta chain was identified in a study of graft-versus-host responses after intestinal transplantation. Study-level information: The study gave all recipients anti-thymocyte globulin induction, then tacrolimus and steroids for 2 to 3 years. Findings and caveats of the study: The authors found GvH clones in recipient marrow, some appearing first in ileum or blood. The study found high graft-versus-host to host-versus-graft clonal ratios in allografts of patients with graft-donor T cell macrochimerism. After transplant, early declines in HvG clones were associated with peak levels of circulating GvH clones.

Germline CDR1 and CDR2: MRHNA and SNTAGT. The CDR3 runs 15 residues. V was clipped by 4 bases and J by 4 bases; unmatched bases: 8. Clones were sequenced by immunoSEQ multiplex PCR, and TCRdb holds only the in-frame ones, with some missing. The sample has under 100,000 clones; roughly 80% are singletons. To note about this clone: The antigen remains undetermined.

V is TRBV6-4 and J is TRBJ1-1, with 8 bases matching TRBD1. This TCR derives from a human donor who received an intestinal transplant. The sample in question was unstimulated CD4+ T cells sorted from spleen or lymph node cells, obtained before intestinal transplant. The CDR3, as DNA: TGTGCCAGCAGTGTTCACACAGGGGGGGGCACTGAAGCTTTCTTT. This codes for CASSVHTGGGTEAFF.